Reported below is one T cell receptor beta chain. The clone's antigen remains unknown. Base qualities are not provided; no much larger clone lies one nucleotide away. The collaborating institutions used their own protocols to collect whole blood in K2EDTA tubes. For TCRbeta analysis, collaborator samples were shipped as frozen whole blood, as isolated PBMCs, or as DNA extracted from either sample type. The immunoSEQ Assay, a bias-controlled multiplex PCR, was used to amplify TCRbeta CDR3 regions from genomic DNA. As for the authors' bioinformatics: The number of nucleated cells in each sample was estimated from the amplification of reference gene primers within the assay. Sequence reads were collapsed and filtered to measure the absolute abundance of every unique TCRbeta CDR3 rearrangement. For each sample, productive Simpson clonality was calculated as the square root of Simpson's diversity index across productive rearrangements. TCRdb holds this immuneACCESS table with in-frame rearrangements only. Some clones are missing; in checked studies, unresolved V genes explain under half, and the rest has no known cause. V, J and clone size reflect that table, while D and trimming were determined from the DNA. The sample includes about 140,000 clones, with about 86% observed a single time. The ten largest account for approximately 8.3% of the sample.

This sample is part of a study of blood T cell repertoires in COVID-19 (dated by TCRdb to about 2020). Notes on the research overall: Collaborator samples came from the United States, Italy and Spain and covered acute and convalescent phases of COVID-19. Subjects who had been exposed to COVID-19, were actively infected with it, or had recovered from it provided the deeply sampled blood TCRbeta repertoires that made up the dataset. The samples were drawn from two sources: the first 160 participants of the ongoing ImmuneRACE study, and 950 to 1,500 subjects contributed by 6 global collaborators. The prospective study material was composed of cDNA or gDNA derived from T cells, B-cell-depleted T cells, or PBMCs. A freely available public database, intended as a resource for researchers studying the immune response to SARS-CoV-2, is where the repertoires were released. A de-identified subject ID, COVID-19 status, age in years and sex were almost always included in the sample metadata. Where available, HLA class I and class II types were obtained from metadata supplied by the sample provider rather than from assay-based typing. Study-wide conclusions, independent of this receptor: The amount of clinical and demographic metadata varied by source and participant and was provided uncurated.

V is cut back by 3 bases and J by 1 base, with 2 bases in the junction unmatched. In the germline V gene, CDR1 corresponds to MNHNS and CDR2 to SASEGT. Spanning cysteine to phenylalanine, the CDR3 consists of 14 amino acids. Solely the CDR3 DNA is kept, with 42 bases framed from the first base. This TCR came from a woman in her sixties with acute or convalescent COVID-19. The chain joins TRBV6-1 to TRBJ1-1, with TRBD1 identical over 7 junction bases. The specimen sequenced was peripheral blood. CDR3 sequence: CASSEGTANTEAFF. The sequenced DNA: TGTGCCAGCAGTGAGGGGACAGCGAACACTGAAGCTTTCTTT.